The next 24 T cell receptor beta chains were all read from a single sample in a study of vaccination and CD4 T cells after COVID-19. Sequence data for DNA of cultured CD4+ T cells were generated by the Oncomine TCR Beta short-read assay. TCRdb passed the PCR reads through MiXCR, listing each CDR3 protein once. The sample lists under 20,000 distinct CDR3 sequences, roughly 52% occurring once. Treatment in this sample: approximately 11-day PBMC culture with coronavirus spike peptide pools or control peptides (ViraFEST assay). No antigens are known for them. This sample comprised CD4+ T cells from blood, cultured in vitro, obtained before SARS-CoV-2 vaccination. These receptor sequences come from a human donor who had recovered from COVID-19.

The J gene is TRBJ1-1, the V gene TRBV9, with D possibly being TRBD1 (6 bases). The germline V and J ends were trimmed by 0 bases and 1 base, with 13 bases remaining between them. Germline CDR1 SGDLS, CDR2 YYNGEE. The CDR3 loop spans 16 amino acids. Here the CDR3 reads CASSVGQGIGNTEAFF. The DNA for the CDR3 is TGTGCCAGCAGCGTAGGGCAGGGGATTGGGAACACTGAAGCTTTCTTT.

This clonotype was seen a handful of times. J is TRBJ2-7 and V is TRBV7-7; the match to TRBD2 covers 12 bases. The V and J ends lost 1 base and 5 bases, in that order; junction bases with no gene match: 3. Germline CDR1 reads SSHAT; CDR2 reads FNYEAQ (reference sequence). The CDR3 runs to 15 residues. CDR3 in DNA: TGTGCCAGCAGCTTAGGGACTAGCGGGATTGACGAGCAGTACTTC. Encoded protein: CASSLGTSGIDEQYF.

The chain joins TRBV5-5 to TRBJ1-5; D gene uncertain. The CDR3 covers 15 residues. V lost 2 bases and J 3 bases, leaving 12 bases between the germline ends. The germline CDR1 and CDR2 sequences are SGHKS and YYEKEE (reference sequence). The CDR3 nucleotides are TGTGCCAGCAGCTTAGTGACGGGAATCAATCAGCCCCAGCATTTT. It is translated as CASSLVTGINQPQHF. Full variable domain (rest looked up from reference TRBV5-5 and TRBJ1-5): DAGVTQSPTHLIKTRGQQVTLRCSPISGHKSVSWYQQVLGQGPQFIFQYYEKEERGRGNFPDRFSARQFPNYSSELNVNALLLGDSALYLCASSLVTGINQPQHFGDGTRLSIL.

This clonotype was seen a single time. V is TRBV2 and J is TRBJ2-7; D is undetermined. This CDR3 has 13 residues. With 7 bases removed from V and 3 bases from J, the gap between germline ends came to 13 bases. Germline CDR1 SNHLY, CDR2 FYNNEI. The CDR3 nucleotides read TGTGCCAGCACGGAATCTAGGAGCTACGAGCAGTACTTC. Translating gives CASTESRSYEQYF.

This clonotype came up a few times. The chain combines TRBV19 with TRBJ2-1, with a tentative D call TRBD2 (5 bases). The V gene's germline CDR1 is LNHDA and CDR2 SQIVND (reference sequence). V dropped 7 bases and J dropped 7 bases, with 17 bases sitting between them. There are 14 residues in the CDR3. The CDR3 bases are TGTGCCAGTACTGGGTATGGGCGGACTAATGAGCAGTTCTTC. Translating gives CASTGYGRTNEQFF.

V gene TRBV12-3 or TRBV12-4 combines with J gene TRBJ2-5; D remains ambiguous. V was clipped by 4 bases and J by 2 bases, with 8 bases between them. The CDR3 extends over 13 amino acids. The CDR3 bases are TGTGCCAGCAGTTGGGATTCTCAAGAGACCCAGTACTTC. Its translation: CASSWDSQETQYF.

This chain links TRBV6-5 with TRBJ1-5, with D perhaps TRBD1 (5 bases). Between the trimmed V and J ends, which lost 0 bases and 11 bases, there was a span of 11 bases. The length of the CDR3 is 13 residues. Looked up from germline, CDR1 is MNHEY and CDR2 is SVGAGI. CDR3 region: CASSYSPGTAQHF. The CDR3 DNA follows: TGTGCCAGCAGTTACTCTCCCGGGACGGCCCAGCATTTT.

The chain is built from TRBV20-1 and TRBJ2-3; TRBD2 matches 10 bases. The ends lost 3 bases at V and 6 bases at J; junction bases unmatched: 12. The CDR3 has 16 residues. Germline CDR1 is DFQATT and CDR2 is SNEGSKA (reference sequence). In nucleotides, the CDR3 is TGCAGTGCTAGTCTAGCGGGAGCTTCTTCACAGGATACGCAGTATTTT. As protein: CSASLAGASSQDTQYF.

In its sample, this clonotype was seen a few times. The chain carries TRBV2 and TRBJ1-5; D is perhaps TRBD1 (5 bases). The CDR3 covers 13 residues. Germline V CDR1 and CDR2: SNHLY, FYNNEI. V was pared by 6 bases and J by 9 bases, with 15 bases between. CDR3 residues: CASRVDSVGPQHF. CDR3 DNA sequence: TGTGCCAGCAGAGTTGACAGCGTTGGGCCCCAGCATTTT.

V is TRBV19 and J is TRBJ2-7, with 7 bases aligning to TRBD1. The CDR3 spans 13 residues. Germline CDR1 is LNHDA and CDR2 is SQIVND (reference sequence). V shed 5 bases and J 2 bases; nucleotides not matched to a gene: 3. Here the CDR3 DNA reads TGTGCCAGTAGTTTCACAGGGGCCTACGAGCAGTACTTC. It is translated as CASSFTGAYEQYF.

The CDR3 sequence: CASSNAMGSDEQYF. In nucleotides, the CDR3 is TGTGCCAGCAGCAACGCAATGGGGTCCGACGAGCAGTACTTC. This chain links TRBV6-1 with TRBJ2-7; D is unresolved. Germline CDR1 and CDR2: MNHNS and SASEGT. Trimming removed 6 bases from V and 5 bases from J, with 17 bases in between. The CDR3 has 14 amino acids.

This clonotype was counted a single time. Here the CDR3 reads CATGEGPADTQYF. For the CDR3, the DNA is TGTGCCACCGGAGAGGGGCCCGCAGATACGCAGTATTTT. The genes are TRBV6-1 and TRBJ2-3; D tentatively reads TRBD1 or TRBD2 (5 bases each). Germline V gene sequence: CDR1 MNHNS, CDR2 SASEGT. The CDR3 contains 13 residues. Trimming stripped 10 bases from V and 4 bases from J, with 15 bases between.

This chain connects TRBV20-1 to TRBJ2-1; 10 bases are a match to TRBD2. After removal of 0 bases from V and 8 bases from J, the junction contained 7 bases not matched to a gene. Per germline, CDR1 DFQATT and CDR2 SNEGSKA (reference sequence). The length of the CDR3 is 15 residues. The CDR3 bases are TGCAGTGCTAGAGATTTGCTAGCGGGAGTGGATGAGCAGTTCTTC. Protein sequence: CSARDLLAGVDEQFF.

The CDR3 loop reads CASSPLRGAGELFF. The CDR3 coding sequence is TGTGCCAGCAGCCCTTTACGAGGGGCCGGGGAGCTGTTTTTT. The chain recombines TRBV11-1 with TRBJ2-2; D may be TRBD1 or TRBD2 (5 bases each). V shed 5 bases and J shed 6 bases, with 13 bases lying between them. The CDR3 is made up of 14 amino acids. Germline-derived CDR1 and CDR2 are SGHAT and FQDESV (reference sequence). Looking up the rest from reference TRBV11-1 and TRBJ2-2 gives the full variable domain: EAEVAQSPRYKITEKSQAVAFWCDPISGHATLYWYRQILGQGPELLVQFQDESVVDDSQLPKDRFSAERLKGVDSTLKIQPAELGDSAMYLCASSPLRGAGELFFGEGSRLTVL.

Regarding this clonotype: Mismatch with germline at one junction end may stem from a read error. The rearrangement joins TRBV24-1 to TRBJ2-3; D gene uncertain. There are 14 residues in the CDR3. CDR1 and CDR2 (germline): KGHDR, SFDVKD. CDR3 sequence: CAASVTGSTDTQYF. In nucleotides, the CDR3 is TGTGCCGCCAGTGTTACTGGATCCACAGATACGCAGTATTTT.

This chain links TRBV30 with TRBJ1-1; D is ambiguous. This CDR3 comprises 14 residues. The V end was cut by 3 bases, the J end by 8 bases, with 19 bases between. The germline gives CDR1 GTSNPN, CDR2 SVGIG (reference sequence). DNA of the CDR3: TGTGCCTGGAGGGGGTTAGTGGCTGAGAAGGAAGCTTTCTTT. Its protein is CAWRGLVAEKEAFF.

V usage is TRBV20-1 and J usage is TRBJ2-7; 7 nucleotides line up with TRBD2. V was clipped by 3 bases and J by 6 bases; unmatched bases: 20. The germline gives CDR1 DFQATT, CDR2 SNEGSKA (reference sequence). The CDR3 length is 17 residues. CDR3 sequence (DNA): TGCAGTGCTAGCCGCCTAGGTCCACGCGGGAGTTTCTCCGAGCAGTACTTC. This translates into CSASRLGPRGSFSEQYF.

This chain's CDR3 is CASITNRDQPQHF. The CDR3 region has the DNA TGTGCCAGTATTACAAACCGTGATCAGCCCCAGCATTTT. The J gene is TRBJ1-5, the V gene TRBV28; no clear D gene. The germline V and J ends were trimmed by 9 bases and 5 bases, with 14 bases remaining between them. The CDR3 extends over 13 amino acids. Germline-derived CDR1 and CDR2 are MDHEN and SYDVKM.

This rearrangement joins TRBV19 to TRBJ1-5, with D possibly TRBD1 on 6 matching bases. The V end lost 5 bases, the J end lost 0 bases, and 14 bases lay between the germline ends. Germline V gene data show CDR1 as LNHDA and CDR2 as SQIVND (reference sequence). There are 16 residues in the CDR3. The CDR3 here is CASSPETGISNQPQHF. The CDR3 DNA reads TGTGCCAGTAGTCCAGAGACAGGAATTAGCAATCAGCCCCAGCATTTT.

This clonotype was picked up a small number of times. V is TRBV27 and J is TRBJ2-5; 9 bases are shared with TRBD2. CDR3 length: 15 amino acids. CDR1 MNHEY and CDR2 SMNVEV come from the germline V gene (reference sequence). Trimming cost V 2 bases and J 3 bases; bases outside gene matches: 4. CDR3 DNA sequence: TGTGCCAGCAGTTTACTTGCGGGAGGGAAAGAGACCCAGTACTTC. It is translated as CASSLLAGGKETQYF.

The chain is built from TRBV10-3 and TRBJ1-6; tentative D call: TRBD1 (5 bases). V lost 6 bases to trimming and J lost 1 base, with 10 bases between them. The germline gives CDR1 ENHRY, CDR2 SYGVKD. The CDR3 spans 15 residues. The CDR3 region has the DNA TGTGCCATCAGCTCAGGGTTGTCCTATAATTCACCCCTCCACTTT. Translation: CAISSGLSYNSPLHF.

The CDR3, as DNA: TGTGCCAGCAGTAAATTCGGGACGACCACAGATACGCAGTATTTT. The encoded protein is CASSKFGTTTDTQYF. The chain has TRBV27 and TRBJ2-3; D is tentatively TRBD1 or TRBD2 (5 bases each). The CDR3 runs 15 residues. Germline V gene data show CDR1 as MNHEY and CDR2 as SMNVEV (reference sequence). V lost 5 bases and J 2 bases, leaving 14 bases between the germline ends.

Concerning this clonotype: Since the CDR3 does not end with the conserved phenylalanine or tryptophan, this likely comes from a read error. This chain connects TRBV20-1 to TRBJ2-7; 8 bases agree with TRBD2. V was clipped by 3 bases and J by 6 bases; unmatched bases: 7. This CDR3 spans 13 amino acids. Germline V gene lookup returns CDR1 DFQATT and CDR2 SNEGSKA (reference sequence). The CDR3 nucleotides are TGCAGTGCTAGGGGACTAGGAGGAGGCGAGCAGTACCTC. Translation: CSARGLGGGEQYL.

This chain links TRBV19 with TRBJ2-3; D ambiguous. Germline assignment: CDR1 LNHDA and CDR2 SQIVND (reference sequence). Trimming removed 5 bases from V and 1 base from J, with 7 bases in between. This CDR3 has 13 residues. CDR3 nucleotides: TGTGCCAGTAGTTTTCAGCGCACAGATACGCAGTATTTT. This gives the protein CASSFQRTDTQYF.